The clone carrying this T cell receptor beta chain was counted a few times. Its antigen is still unknown. The data derive from a study of T cells in Graves' hyperthyroidism and ophthalmopathy. RNA transcripts provided the source from which TCR beta CDR3 regions were amplified. The TCR CDR3 first-round RT-PCR relied on the HTBI primer set. A single record per CDR3 protein comes from TCRdb applying MiXCR to the multiplex PCR reads. The data hold approximately 380,000 distinct CDR3 sequences, with approximately 17% observed a single time. Study findings and constraints: Clonotypes that were expanded in thyroid above 0.001 mostly appeared in blood too.

This CDR3 is 15 amino acids long. Trimming left V 8 bases short and J 2 bases short, with 18 bases between. Germline V gene data show CDR1 as LNHDA and CDR2 as SQIVND (reference sequence). A NOSPECS grade of at least 4, a Clinical Activity Score of at least 3 and duration under 3 months were recorded in ophthalmopathy patients. V and J are TRBV19 and TRBJ2-5; tentative D call: TRBD2 (6 bases). The sample comprised blood. The sequence derives from a man between 18 and 29 years old with Graves' ophthalmopathy. The CDR3 here is CASAEASVYQETQYF. CDR3 bases: TGTGCCAGTGCGGAGGCTAGCGTCTATCAAGAGACCCAGTACTTC.